This T cell receptor beta chain emerged from a study of identical twins. The germline V gene has CDR1 MNHEY and CDR2 SVGAGI. The CDR3 length is 13 residues. The V gene end was trimmed by 4 bases and the J gene end by 10 bases; junction bases not matched to a gene: 4. TCRdb re-called the 5' RACE reads through MiXCR, storing one row per CDR3 protein. The sample lists 690,000 or so distinct CDR3 sequences, around 8.3% occurring once. This clonotype was seen only a few times. These data were also reused for a study on yellow fever vaccine responses in identical twins.

The V gene is TRBV6-5, the J gene TRBJ1-6; TRBD1 matches at 7 bases. The receptor was isolated from a woman younger than 35 in good health. The sample consisted of PBMCs. The DNA for the CDR3 is TGTGCCAGCAGTTCATACAGGGGATCACCCCTCCACTTT. As protein: CASSSYRGSPLHF.